These 3 T cell receptor beta chains were all obtained from the same sample, sequenced in a study of cytotoxic CD8 clonotypes in ibrutinib-treated CLL. Sequenced by immunoSEQ multiplex PCR; TCRdb stores in-frame clones only, minus some. The sample yields roughly 250,000 clones, around three quarters seen once. The source was PBMCs, collected after 24 months of ibrutinib treatment. These receptors were collected from a human donor with chronic lymphocytic leukemia.

This chain connects TRBV7-2 to TRBJ1-5, with D possibly being TRBD1 (5 bases). The CDR3 has 15 residues. V was cut by 3 bases and J by 5 bases, with 14 bases left in between. Germline V gene data show CDR1 as SGHTA and CDR2 as FQGNSA. The CDR3 DNA reads as TGTGCCAGCAGCTTTATTTACGGGGGACATCAGCCCCAGCATTTT. Translating it yields CASSFIYGGHQPQHF. The whole variable domain, remainder taken from reference TRBV7-2 and TRBJ1-5, is GAGVSQSPSNKVTEKGKDVELRCDPISGHTALYWYRQSLGQGLEFLIYFQGNSAPDKSGLPSDRFSAERTGGSVSTLTIQRTQQEDSAVYLCASSFIYGGHQPQHFGDGTRLSIL.

This clone was detected only a few times. This chain uses TRBV2 with TRBJ1-1; a possible D gene is TRBD1 (6 bases). Trimming pared 5 bases from V and 5 bases from J, leaving 9 bases between. The germline V gene has CDR1 SNHLY and CDR2 FYNNEI. The CDR3 extends over 12 amino acids. The CDR3 region is CASSTGWTEAFF. CDR3 sequence (DNA): TGTGCCAGCAGTACAGGGTGGACTGAAGCTTTCTTT. Full variable domain (remainder filled in from reference TRBV2 and TRBJ1-1): EPEVTQTPSHQVTQMGQEVILRCVPISNHLYFYWYRQILGQKVEFLVSFYNNEISEKSEIFDDQFSVERPDGSNFTLKIRSTKLEDSAMYFCASSTGWTEAFFGQGTRLTVV.

CDR3 sequence reads: CASSSRQGREQYF. The CDR3 DNA reads as TGTGCCAGCAGCTCGCGACAGGGCAGGGAGCAGTACTTC. The chain employs TRBV6-5 and TRBJ2-7, with 7 nucleotides matching TRBD1. The V gene's germline CDR1 is MNHEY and CDR2 SVGAGI. This CDR3 has 13 amino acids. Losses at the gene ends were 6 bases for V and 7 bases for J; bases not matched to a gene: 9.